Shown below are 10 T cell receptor beta chains from a single sample sequenced in a study of human T cells and chemical hapten exposure. In TCRdb, the RACE reads were re-called with MiXCR into one record per CDR3 protein. This sample yields around 250,000 distinct CDR3 sequences, of which roughly 8.9% are seen a single time; roughly 2.5% belongs to the top ten. The time point here: pre-sensitization, week 0. Indicated treatment: therapeutic diphenylcyclopropenone sensitization with weekly scalp DPC. The material was whole blood, obtained in connection with sensitization to the hapten diphenylcyclopropenone (DPC). These receptors were collected from a woman in her thirties or forties with alopecia areata. Some clones in this sample may be carry-over from other donors' samples.

This clonotype has just a few counts. The chain uses TRBV12-3 or TRBV12-4 and TRBJ1-2; unclear D gene. V was shortened by 2 bases and J by 8 bases, with 15 bases between the two germline ends. This CDR3 has 14 amino acids. In nucleotides, the CDR3 is TGTGCCAGCAGTTTAAGCCCGGGTTCTAACGGCTACACCTTC. Encoded protein: CASSLSPGSNGYTF.

The rearrangement joins TRBV7-8 to TRBJ2-4; possible D gene TRBD1, 5 bases. The germline V gene encodes CDR1 SGHVS and CDR2 FQNEAQ. The CDR3 extends over 16 amino acids. Trimming took 5 bases from V and 0 from J, leaving 14 bases between them. The CDR3 sequence is CASSLGHVLAKNIQYF. CDR3 DNA: TGTGCCAGCAGCCTCGGACACGTTCTAGCCAAAAACATTCAGTACTTC. The full variable domain, completed using reference TRBV7-8 and TRBJ2-4, is GAGVSQSPRYKVAKRGQDVALRCDPISGHVSLFWYQQALGQGPEFLTYFQNEAQLDKSGLPSDRFFAERPEGSVSTLKIQRTQQEDSAVYLCASSLGHVLAKNIQYFGAGTRLSVL.

In this sample, this clonotype turned up a few times. This chain links TRBV29-1 with TRBJ1-1; the match to TRBD1 covers 8 bases. Germline V gene sequence: CDR1 SQVTM, CDR2 ANQGSEA. This CDR3 spans 15 amino acids. V was clipped by 5 bases and J by 1 base; unmatched bases: 9. CDR3 sequence reads: CSVSPGQASNTEAFF. CDR3 nucleotides: TGCAGCGTTTCCCCGGGACAGGCATCGAACACTGAAGCTTTCTTT.

This clonotype was observed a handful of times. The chain employs TRBV12-3 or TRBV12-4 and TRBJ2-3, with unresolved D. Trimming shortened V by 2 bases and J by 5 bases, and 2 bases separated the two germline ends. The CDR3 is made up of 11 amino acids. The CDR3 protein is CASSLIDTQYF. CDR3 DNA: TGTGCCAGCAGTTTAATAGATACGCAGTATTTT.

This clonotype was seen a few times. The chain recombines TRBV5-6 with TRBJ2-2; TRBD1 matches 9 bases. The germline CDR1 and CDR2 sequences are SGHDT and YYEEEE. CDR3 length: 15 amino acids. Unmatched junction bases numbered 6, after V lost 2 bases and J lost 7 bases. The CDR3 bases are TGTGCCAGCAGCTTTTACAGGGGGCAAAACGGGGAGCTGTTTTTT. Its translation: CASSFYRGQNGELFF.

Details on this clonotype: This may arise from a read error, as a much more abundant clone is one base away. The chain is built from TRBV11-2 and TRBJ2-1; 7 bases align to TRBD2. The CDR3 runs 15 residues. Unmatched junction bases numbered 5, after V lost 6 bases and J lost 0 bases. The germline V gene encodes CDR1 SGHAT and CDR2 FQNNGV. The CDR3 region is CASRLAPSSYNEQFF. In DNA form, the CDR3 reads TGTGCCAGCAGACTAGCGCCTAGCTCCTACAATGAGCAGTTCTTC.

This chain connects TRBV7-2 to TRBJ2-3; 11 bases are shared with TRBD2. CDR1 and CDR2 from the germline V gene are SGHTA and FQGNSA. Trimming cost V 4 bases and J 8 bases; bases outside gene matches: 5. The CDR3 runs to 14 residues. The DNA for the CDR3 is TGTGCCAGCAGCTCCACTAGCGGGAGCAGTACGCAGTATTTT. Translation: CASSSTSGSSTQYF.

In this sample, this clonotype turned up many times. The gene calls are TRBV6-1 and TRBJ1-2, with D maybe TRBD1 (6 bases). Germline V gives CDR1 MNHNS, CDR2 SASEGT. V was clipped by 8 bases and J by 3 bases, with 10 bases between them. The CDR3 consists of 12 residues. CDR3: CASQEGDYGYTF. The CDR3 bases are TGTGCCAGCCAGGAGGGGGACTATGGCTACACCTTC.

The chain uses TRBV7-9 and TRBJ2-7; 12 bases align to TRBD1. The germline V gene encodes CDR1 SEHNR and CDR2 FQNEAQ (reference sequence). CDR3 length equals 14 residues. V was clipped by 6 bases and J by 7 bases; unmatched bases: 7. The CDR3 sequence: CASRSGQGAGEQYF. As DNA, the CDR3 is TGTGCCAGCAGATCGGGACAGGGGGCTGGGGAGCAGTACTTC.

This clonotype was counted a few times. V usage is TRBV28 and J usage is TRBJ2-4; D remains ambiguous. This CDR3 contains 19 residues. Per germline, CDR1 MDHEN and CDR2 SYDVKM. Trimming removed 8 bases at V and 0 bases at J, with 26 bases between. In DNA, the CDR3 is TGTGCCAGCCAAAAGTCTTGGGCACGTCTGGGCCTAGCCAAAAACATTCAGTACTTC. This sequence encodes CASQKSWARLGLAKNIQYF.